Listed here are 9 T cell receptor beta chains from one sample, sequenced in a study of shared T cell receptors in the human thymus. Libraries were prepared by immunoSEQ multiplex PCR; TCRdb keeps only in-frame clonotypes and omits some of them. This table holds 540,000 or so clones, approximately 78% found once. These data were also filed under a second study, of human thymus T cells.

Sample: thymocytes. Receptor source: a boy under two years old with a congenital heart defect.

CDR3 sequence: CASSLAGGQNEQFF. CDR3 DNA: TGCGCCAGCAGCTTGGCGGGAGGGCAAAATGAGCAGTTCTTC. This sequence joins TRBV5-1 and TRBJ2-1, with 8 bases aligning to TRBD2. CDR3 length: 14 amino acids. Trimming took 0 bases from V and 7 from J; bases not matched to a gene: 3. Germline CDR1 reads SGHRS; CDR2 reads YFSETQ.

The CDR3 sequence: CASSAPGQPLSYEQYF. CDR3 nucleotides: TGTGCCAGCAGTGCCCCGGGACAACCCCTCTCCTACGAGCAGTACTTC. The V and J genes are TRBV6-4 and TRBJ2-7; tentative D call: TRBD1 (6 bases). The V end was cut by 4 bases, the J end by 0 bases, with 16 bases between. Germline CDR1 is MRHNA and CDR2 is SNTAGT. This CDR3 has 16 residues.

The rearrangement uses TRBV28 and TRBJ1-2, with 10 bases fitting TRBD1. Germline CDR1 is MDHEN and CDR2 is SYDVKM. The CDR3 runs 13 residues. With 7 bases clipped from V and 3 bases from J, the junction kept 2 bases outside the gene matches. CDR3 amino acids: CASTDRGHYGYTF. The CDR3 coding sequence is TGTGCCAGCACCGACAGGGGGCACTATGGCTACACCTTC.

This chain links TRBV5-1 with TRBJ2-1; D unclear. Germline-derived CDR1 and CDR2 are SGHRS and YFSETQ. The V and J ends lost 2 bases and 2 bases respectively, with 14 bases between them. This CDR3 comprises 16 residues. In nucleotides, the CDR3 is TGCGCCAGCAGCTTTGATTCCTTTGGCACCTACAATGAGCAGTTCTTC. It translates to CASSFDSFGTYNEQFF.

The gene calls are TRBV15 and TRBJ1-3, with D possibly being TRBD1 (5 bases). This CDR3 region has 20 residues. Looked up from germline, CDR1 is LNHNV and CDR2 is YYDKDF (reference sequence). V dropped 0 bases and J dropped 0 bases, with 21 bases sitting between them. The CDR3 nucleotides read TGTGCCACCAGCAGAGAAGTCTCCCAGCAGGGAGGGGTCTCTGGAAACACCATATATTTT. Its translation is CATSREVSQQGGVSGNTIYF.

The chain uses TRBV27 and TRBJ2-5; TRBD1 agrees at 10 bases. The V segment lost 6 bases and the J segment 3 bases; nucleotides outside the gene matches: 16. Germline V lookup: CDR1 MNHEY, CDR2 SMNVEV (reference sequence). CDR3 length: 18 residues. The CDR3 DNA sequence: TGTGCCAGCAGCCCTTACTCTTCCGGGACAGGGGTAGAAGAGACCCAGTACTTC. Encoded protein: CASSPYSSGTGVEETQYF.

Here the CDR3 reads CASGLAPGASTDTQYF. The DNA of the CDR3 is TGTGCTAGTGGTTTGGCCCCAGGGGCCAGCACAGATACGCAGTATTTT. V is TRBV12-5 and J is TRBJ2-3, with a possible D match to TRBD1 (6 bases). This CDR3 is 16 amino acids long. Per germline, CDR1 LGHNT and CDR2 FRNRAP. Trimming cost V 1 base and J 0 bases, with 11 bases left between them.

The J gene is TRBJ2-3, the V gene TRBV6-4; D perhaps matches TRBD1 (5 bases). Between the trimmed V and J ends, which lost 2 bases and 1 base, there was a span of 10 bases. The germline gives CDR1 MRHNA, CDR2 SNTAGT. The CDR3 length is 15 residues. The CDR3: CASSDAQGGTDTQYF. The CDR3 DNA is TGTGCCAGCAGTGACGCCCAGGGCGGCACAGATACGCAGTATTTT.

CDR3 protein: CASRSGEYKNIQYF. CDR3 coding DNA: TGTGCCAGCAGGTCAGGGGAATACAAAAACATTCAGTACTTC. J is TRBJ2-4 and V is TRBV27; tentatively, D is TRBD1 (6 bases). V lost 6 bases and J 3 bases, leaving 12 bases between the germline ends. This CDR3 comprises 14 residues. From germline, CDR1 is MNHEY and CDR2 SMNVEV (reference sequence).